This TCR beta chain was recorded in a study of preoperative IRX-2 immunotherapy in early breast cancer. TCRdb keeps only in-frame clones here, not all; method: immunoSEQ multiplex PCR. Of 95,000 to 100,000 clones listed, 86% were seen once; the top ten hold about 2.1%. CDR1 and CDR2 (germline): SGHNT, YENEEA. Trimming removed 5 bases at V and 3 bases at J, with 10 bases between. This CDR3 is 14 amino acids long. This sample's treatment: preoperative locoregional IRX-2 cytokine immunotherapy. This phase Ib study tested locoregional IRX-2 cytokine immunotherapy given before surgery. This chain joins TRBV11-3 and TRBJ2-2, with D tentatively TRBD1 (5 bases). This receptor was taken from a human donor with breast cancer. The source material was tumor tissue, sampled after IRX-2 immunotherapy. In DNA, the CDR3 is TGTGCCAGCAGCCCTGGACAACACACCGGGGAGCTGTTTTTT. This sequence encodes CASSPGQHTGELFF.